These 10 T cell receptor beta chains came from one sample sequenced in a study of somatic mutations in cytotoxic T cells in rheumatoid arthritis. The table came from immunoSEQ multiplex PCR; TCRdb's copy has only in-frame clones and leaves some out. The data show approximately 33,000 clones, under 85% seen once. Material for sequencing was CD8+ T cells sorted from blood. The receptors come from a man in his forties or fifties in good health.

This clone appeared once. This chain connects TRBV18 to TRBJ1-2; D unclear. Germline values: CDR1 KGHSH, CDR2 LQKENI. The V gene lost 0 bases and the J gene lost 4 bases, with 12 bases spanning the gap. This CDR3 spans 15 amino acids. CDR3 region: CASSPPSDIGYGYTF. CDR3 bases: TGTGCCAGCTCACCACCCTCGGATATCGGCTATGGCTACACCTTC.

Here the CDR3 DNA reads TGTGCCAGCCGACGGGAGCGCGACGCCGGGGAGCTGTTTTTT. It translates to CASRRERDAGELFF. This sequence joins TRBV7-6 and TRBJ2-2, with D possibly TRBD2 on 6 matching bases. The length of the CDR3 is 14 residues. Trimming took 8 bases from V and 6 from J, leaving 16 bases between them. CDR1 and CDR2 from the germline V gene are SGHVS and FNYEAQ.

J is TRBJ1-2 and V is TRBV19; D is uncertain. The CDR3 is made up of 13 amino acids. The germline V gene encodes CDR1 LNHDA and CDR2 SQIVND (reference sequence). V lost 6 bases, J lost 7 bases, and 15 bases lay in between. This chain's CDR3 is CASSDNWVAGYTF. CDR3 coding DNA: TGTGCCAGTAGCGATAACTGGGTTGCTGGCTACACCTTC.

This chain connects TRBV10-3 to TRBJ2-7; 9 bases align to TRBD1. The CDR3 covers 15 residues. Losses at the gene ends were 6 bases for V and 5 bases for J; bases not matched to a gene: 11. CDR1 and CDR2 (germline): ENHRY, SYGVKD. Written as DNA, the CDR3 is TGTGCCATCAGGAACCCGGACAGGGGAGGCCACGAGCAGTACTTC. Protein sequence: CAIRNPDRGGHEQYF.

The V gene is TRBV4-3, the J gene TRBJ1-2; no definite D call. The CDR3 totals 18 residues. Trimming pared 0 bases from V and 0 bases from J, leaving 17 bases between. Germline CDR1 LGHNA, CDR2 YSLEER. In nucleotides, the CDR3 is TGCGCCAGCAGCCAAGATCCAGGAACACCCGTTTCTAACTATGGCTACACCTTC. It codes for CASSQDPGTPVSNYGYTF.

This clone came up once. CDR3 DNA: TGTGCCAGCAGCTTCCGGGACAGGGGTCTAACCTACGAGCAGTACTTC. Protein product: CASSFRDRGLTYEQYF. The V and J genes are TRBV28 and TRBJ2-7; 10 bases align to TRBD1. The CDR3 spans 16 residues. V trimming: 6 bases; J trimming: 2 bases; junction bases outside the gene matches: 10. CDR1 and CDR2 from the germline V gene are MDHEN and SYDVKM. Using reference TRBV28 and TRBJ2-7 for the parts outside the CDR3, the full variable domain is DVKVTQSSRYLVKRTGEKVFLECVQDMDHENMFWYRQDPGLGLRLIYFSYDVKMKEKGDIPEGYSVSREKKERFSLILESASTNQTSMYLCASSFRDRGLTYEQYFGPGTRLTVT.

V usage is TRBV4-1 and J usage is TRBJ2-7; TRBD2 matches at 12 bases. Germline values: CDR1 MGHRA, CDR2 YSYEKL. Trimming at V came to 0 bases and at J to 2 bases, leaving 2 bases not matched to a gene. The CDR3 loop spans 16 amino acids. Here the CDR3 DNA reads TGCGCCAGCAGCCAAGAATGGACTAGCGGGACCTACGAGCAGTACTTC. Its protein is CASSQEWTSGTYEQYF.

This chain joins TRBV11-2 and TRBJ1-1; 9 bases fit TRBD1. Germline lookup yields CDR1 SGHAT and CDR2 FQNNGV. CDR3 length equals 16 residues. Germline trimming cut 5 bases from V and 9 bases from J; bases unmatched to any gene: 16. CDR3 DNA sequence: TGTGCCAGCAGCCCCAGGGAGGCGGGACAGGGCTGGAAAGCTTTCTTT. This sequence encodes CASSPREAGQGWKAFF.

The V and J genes are TRBV9 and TRBJ2-5; 8 bases match TRBD1. The CDR3 totals 15 residues. Per germline, CDR1 SGDLS and CDR2 YYNGEE. Losses at the gene ends were 2 bases for V and 1 base for J; bases not matched to a gene: 4. The CDR3 here is CASSVTGGAQETQYF. The CDR3 DNA follows: TGTGCCAGCAGCGTTACAGGGGGTGCCCAAGAGACCCAGTACTTC.

J is TRBJ1-2 and V is TRBV7-9; no clear D. With 1 base removed from V and 4 bases from J, the gap between germline ends came to 16 bases. Germline loops: CDR1 SEHNR, CDR2 FQNEAQ (reference sequence). The length of the CDR3 is 16 residues. The CDR3 region has the DNA TGTGCCAGCAGCTTAGTAGGGCAGTCAAAGGCCTATGGCTACACCTTC. Amino acids: CASSLVGQSKAYGYTF.